This T cell receptor (beta chain) was sequenced for a study of blood T cell repertoires in COVID-19 (TCRdb year 2020). General notes on the study: The collaborator samples originated in the United States, Italy and Spain and spanned the acute and convalescent phases of COVID-19. The dataset comprised deeply sampled blood TCRbeta repertoires from subjects exposed to, actively infected with, or recovered from COVID-19. The repertoires were made available in a free public database intended to serve as a resource for research on the immune response to SARS-CoV-2. Samples were obtained from the ongoing ImmuneRACE study (first 160 participants) and from some 1,300 subjects provided by 6 global collaborators. The sample metadata nearly always contained a de-identified subject ID, COVID-19 status, age in years and sex. HLA class I and class II types, where available, came from metadata supplied by the sample provider rather than from assay-based typing. The material from the prospective study consisted of cDNA or gDNA derived from T cells, B-cell-depleted T cells, or PBMCs. Overall study outcomes, separate from this receptor: How much clinical and demographic metadata was included differed by source and by participant, and the metadata was provided uncurated.

Including the terminal cysteine and phenylalanine, the CDR3 comprises 16 residues. Only the CDR3 portion is preserved as DNA: 48 bases, with reading frame beginning at the first base. V trim: 5 bases; J trim: 6 bases; unmatched bases: 12. Via the germline V gene (reference sequence), CDR1 is MNHEY and CDR2 SMNVEV. TCRbeta CDR3 regions were amplified from genomic DNA using the immunoSEQ Assay, a bias-controlled multiplex PCR. As for how the authors treated the data: The number of nucleated cells in each sample was estimated from the amplification of reference gene primers within the assay. To quantify the absolute abundance of each unique TCRbeta CDR3 rearrangement, sequence reads were collapsed and filtered. For each sample, productive Simpson clonality was calculated as the square root of Simpson's diversity index across productive rearrangements. What TCRdb holds here is the immuneACCESS table cut down to in-frame rearrangements. Part of the clones is not present; checked against another copy, under half of the missing clones reflect an unresolved V gene, and the others are unexplained. V and J calls and clone size are copied from that table; D and trimming were computed from the DNA. This sample gives 75,000 to 100,000 clones in total; approximately 86% of them show up just once. Clones ranked in the top ten supply under 20% of the sample.

Each collaborating institution followed its own protocols to collect whole blood in K2EDTA tubes. For TCRbeta analysis, collaborators shipped samples in one of three forms: frozen whole blood, isolated PBMCs, or DNA extracted from either of those sample types. In the case of this clone: Its cognate antigen has yet to be identified. Base-call qualities are not available, and no considerably larger clone is one nucleotide away.

The chain was built from TRBV27 and TRBJ2-5, and TRBD2 aligns with 10 junction nucleotides. The receptor's source is an elderly woman with acute or convalescent COVID-19. Material: peripheral blood. The nucleotide sequence is given as TGTGCCAGCAGTCCGTCACGAGCGGGGGGGCTAAAGACCCAGTACTTC. Translated, it reads CASSPSRAGGLKTQYF.